A selection of T cell receptor beta chains follows, all from one sample in a study of post-analysis software for immune sequencing data. In TCRdb, the PCR reads were re-called with MiXCR into one record per CDR3 protein. The table shows hundreds of thousands of distinct CDR3 sequences, with 25% to 30% occurring only once. The sequencing sample was made of blood. The receptor source for this set is a girl under 18 with multiple sclerosis. CDR3s include the opening cysteine and the closing phenylalanine or tryptophan. Fields, in order: clone size, J gene, D gene, V gene, CDR3 DNA, CDR3 protein. A D gene is named only where the DNA matches it firmly. Rows may omit the clone size; those that give it use once, few, many or a size class.

few TRBJ2-3 TRBD1 TRBV12-3/TRBV12-4 TGTGCCAGCAGTCCAGGGACAGGGCCAGATACGCAGTATTTT CASSPGTGPDTQYF
- TRBJ2-4 - TRBV20-1 TGCAGTGCCCCCTCTAGCGATGCGAACATTCAGTACTTC CSAPSSDANIQYF
- TRBJ1-2 - TRBV29-1 TGCAGCGTTGAGATAAACGTGGGAGGCTACACCTTC CSVEINVGGYTF
- TRBJ2-1 - TRBV20-1 TGCAGTGCTAGAGCGTACGGGGCCATCTACAATGAGCAGTTCTTC CSARAYGAIYNEQFF
few TRBJ1-5 - TRBV6-5 TGTGCCAGCAGTTACTCGAACAATCAGCCCCAGCATTTT CASSYSNNQPQHF
many TRBJ2-4 - TRBV12-3/TRBV12-4 TGTGCCAGCACCTCTACCCCGGGGGCAGGCATTCAGTACTTC CASTSTPGAGIQYF
few TRBJ2-1 - TRBV20-1 TGCAGTGCTAGAGATTGGCGGGGTTCCTACAATGAGCAGTTCTTC CSARDWRGSYNEQFF
- TRBJ2-5 - TRBV6-1 TGTGCCAGCAGTGAACTACAGGGCGGCCAAGAGACCCAGTACTTC CASSELQGGQETQYF
- TRBJ2-7 - TRBV21-1 TGTGCCAGCAGCAAAGAGACGGACCTTAGGACCTACGAGCAGTACTTC CASSKETDLRTYEQYF
- TRBJ2-7 - TRBV28 TGTGCCAGCAGTCAACAGGTAGTCGAGCAGTACTTC CASSQQVVEQYF
- TRBJ1-2 TRBD1 TRBV28 TGTGCCAGCACAGGGGGGACCTATGGCTACACCTTC CASTGGTYGYTF
few TRBJ1-1 - TRBV6-5 TGTGCCAGCCAGGAGGTAACGGACACTGAAGCTTTCTTT CASQEVTDTEAFF
- TRBJ2-5 - TRBV28 TGTGCCAGCAGTTTAGCTGTGGGGCAACAAGAGACCCAGTACTTC CASSLAVGQQETQYF
- TRBJ2-7 TRBD2 TRBV12-3/TRBV12-4 TGTGCCAGCAGTTTAGGGATAGTCCTGGCTAGCGGCCTCTACGAGCAGTACTTC CASSLGIVLASGLYEQYF
- TRBJ1-4 - TRBV5-1 TGCGCCAGCACCTTGCACCAGTTCGGCGATGAAAAACTGTTTTTT CASTLHQFGDEKLFF
- TRBJ2-5 - TRBV29-1 TGCAGCGTTGAGGAGTTAGGAGAGACCCAGTACTTC CSVEELGETQYF
many TRBJ1-2 TRBD1 TRBV11-2 TGTGCCAGCAGCTCCTCCGGGACAGGGGGAGGCTACACCTTC CASSSSGTGGGYTF
- TRBJ2-1 TRBD2 TRBV6-1 TGTGCCAGCAGTCAGCTAGGGACTAGCGGGGGCCTTGCCTTCAATGAGCAGTTCTTC CASSQLGTSGGLAFNEQFF
few TRBJ2-5 - TRBV28 TGTGCCAGCACCGTGGTTTCAGGTCAGCAGTACTTC CASTVVSGQQYF
few TRBJ1-1 - TRBV10-3 TGTGCCATCAGTGAGTCGGGTTTGGGCACTGAAGCTTTCTTT CAISESGLGTEAFF
- TRBJ1-2 - TRBV20-1 TGCAGTGCCCCGTTTGAGGGGGGGACGAGCTATGGCTACACCTTC CSAPFEGGTSYGYTF
- TRBJ2-7 TRBD1 TRBV7-8 TGTGCCAGCAGCTCGAGGACAGGGGTAACCTACGAGCAGTACTTC CASSSRTGVTYEQYF
few TRBJ1-2 - TRBV10-2 TGCGCCACCCAAGGGATAAACTATGGCTACACCTTC CATQGINYGYTF
- TRBJ2-2 TRBD1 TRBV25-1 TGTGCCAGCAGTACAGGGGACACCGGGGAGCTGTTTTTT CASSTGDTGELFF
- TRBJ2-1 TRBD2 TRBV20-1 TGCAGTGCTAGTGGCCGGGGGAGGGATGAGCAGTTCTTC CSASGRGRDEQFF
many TRBJ2-3 - TRBV20-1 TGCAGTGCTACCGTCCGGGACGGCGGATGGACAGATACGCAGTATTTT CSATVRDGGWTDTQYF
few TRBJ1-2 - TRBV20-1 TGCAGTGCTAGCCCCACCCCCTATGGCTACACCTTC CSASPTPYGYTF
few TRBJ1-2 - TRBV7-2 TGTGCCAGCAGCGAGGGTCTAGGCACTAACTATGGCTACACCTTC CASSEGLGTNYGYTF
few TRBJ1-1 - TRBV2 TGTGCCAGCAGCGGGGATTTGAACACTGAAGCTTTCTTT CASSGDLNTEAFF
- TRBJ2-5 - TRBV28 TGTGCCAGCAGTCCCCGTTGGTCCTTGGGGGAGACCCAGTACTTC CASSPRWSLGETQYF
- TRBJ1-5 - TRBV3-1 TGTGCCAGCAGCCATGGGGGGCGTTTCCAGCATTTT CASSHGGRFQHF
- TRBJ2-7 TRBD1 TRBV29-1 TGCAGCGTTACCGGGACAGGGGCCCCTAGAGTCCCCTACGAGCAGTACTTC CSVTGTGAPRVPYEQYF
- TRBJ2-7 - TRBV4-3 TGCGCCAGCAGCCAAGAGGTCTGGGGGGCGAGCGAGCAGTACTTC CASSQEVWGASEQYF
few TRBJ2-3 TRBD2 TRBV24-1 TGTGCCACCAGTGATAGAAGCGGGGGGGCCCCAGATACGCAGTATTTT CATSDRSGGAPDTQYF
- TRBJ1-2 TRBD1 TRBV18 TGTGCCAGCTCAGCCCCGGGACAGGGGTCTAACTATGGCTACACCTTC CASSAPGQGSNYGYTF
many TRBJ2-5 TRBD1 TRBV6-5 TGTGCCAGCAGTTACACAGGGACAGGGGAAGAGACCCAGTACTTC CASSYTGTGEETQYF
- TRBJ2-7 TRBD1 TRBV3-1 TGTGCCAGCAGCCAAGAGTCCGGGACAGTCCGGGAGCAGTACTTC CASSQESGTVREQYF
- TRBJ1-1 - TRBV12-3/TRBV12-4 TGTGCCAGCAGTCACCTCTGGGATGGGGTGAACACTGAAGCTTTCTTT CASSHLWDGVNTEAFF
- TRBJ2-5 - TRBV28 TGTGCCAGCAGTTTGCGAGCGGGTCGTACGGGAGAGCAGTACTTC CASSLRAGRTGEQYF
few TRBJ2-1 - TRBV7-9 TGTGCCAGCAGCTTAGCGGGGTCTTCTCCGTTCTTC CASSLAGSSPFF
- TRBJ1-5 - TRBV2 TGTGCCAGCAGTAAGGAGAGCAATCAGCCCCAGCATTTT CASSKESNQPQHF
once TRBJ1-1 - TRBV20-1 TGCAGTGCTACGTCGGGGGATACGGCTGAAGCTTTCTTT CSATSGDTAEAFF
- TRBJ2-3 - TRBV5-1 TGCGCCAGCAGCTTGGAGGGTGAGATATGGGACCGACACACAGATACGCAGTATTTT CASSLEGEIWDRHTDTQYF
- TRBJ2-7 - TRBV7-9 TGTGCCAGCAGCTTTCGTGGGGAGTTGGGCGAGCAGTACTTC CASSFRGELGEQYF
few TRBJ1-2 - TRBV11-1 TGTGCCAGCAGCGCAGGGATCTCCTATGGCTACACCTTC CASSAGISYGYTF
few TRBJ1-2 - TRBV20-1 TGCAGTGCTAGAGACTACACGAGGGGAGGCTACACCTTC CSARDYTRGGYTF
few TRBJ2-5 - TRBV2 TGTGCCAGCAGTGAACAGGGAACCCAAGAGACCCAGTACTTC CASSEQGTQETQYF
- TRBJ2-1 TRBD2 TRBV4-1 TGCGCCAGCAGCTCATTAACGGGACTAGCCCCCTACAATGAGCAGTTCTTC CASSSLTGLAPYNEQFF
once TRBJ2-3 TRBD2 TRBV6-5 TGTGCCAGCAGCCCCCTAGCGGGAGGAGGGGGAGATGCGCAGTATTTT CASSPLAGGGGDAQYF
- TRBJ2-3 - TRBV7-2 TGTGCCAGCAGCTTAGCTGCTGGACGGGGGCGCTCGCGAACAGATACGCAGTATTTT CASSLAAGRGRSRTDTQYF
- TRBJ2-3 - TRBV20-1 TGCAGTGCTACCGGGACTCAATCCACAGATACGCAGTATTTT CSATGTQSTDTQYF